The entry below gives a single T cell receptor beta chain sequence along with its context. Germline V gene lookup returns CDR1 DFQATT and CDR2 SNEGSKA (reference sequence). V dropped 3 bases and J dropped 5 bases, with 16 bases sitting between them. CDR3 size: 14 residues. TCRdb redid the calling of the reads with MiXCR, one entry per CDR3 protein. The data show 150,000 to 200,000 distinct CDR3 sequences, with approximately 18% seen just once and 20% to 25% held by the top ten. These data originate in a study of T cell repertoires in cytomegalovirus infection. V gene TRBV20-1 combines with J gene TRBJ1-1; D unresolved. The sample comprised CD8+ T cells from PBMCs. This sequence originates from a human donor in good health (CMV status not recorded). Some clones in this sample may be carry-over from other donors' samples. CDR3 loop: CSASTTALYTEAFF. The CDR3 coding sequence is TGCAGTGCTAGTACTACAGCTTTGTATACTGAAGCTTTCTTT.